This T cell receptor (beta chain) was sequenced for a study of chemoradiotherapy in HPV16-positive cancers. Study summary: Functional T-cell assays on a couple of HPV16-positive patients' cells defined candidate HPV-specific clones and common TCR motifs. Findings and caveats of the study: Only a couple of HPV16-positive patients supplied the functional HPV-specificity definition.

Using immunoSEQ multiplex PCR, the repertoire was profiled, and TCRdb retains in-frame clones only, with some absent. The profile covers 30,000 to 35,000 clones, with 70% to 90% appearing a single time and about 2% taken by the ten largest. This clone was seen only once. Its antigen is as yet unknown. This receptor was identified in a human donor with HPV-associated anogenital cancer. The specimen comprised blood, sampled from a patient who underwent chemoradiotherapy.

CDR3 nucleotide sequence: TGTGCCAGCAGCCGGACCTGGGGCACAGATACGCAGTATTTT. Translating gives CASSRTWGTDTQYF. The chain links TRBV7-6 to TRBJ2-3; D remains unclear. Germline CDR1 and CDR2: SGHVS and FNYEAQ. V was cut by 5 bases and J by 1 base, with 10 bases left in between. CDR3 length equals 14 residues.